A single sample is the source of the 27 T cell receptor beta chains below, sequenced in a study of T cell responses to AZD1222 COVID-19 vaccine. Clones were sequenced by immunoSEQ multiplex PCR, and TCRdb holds only the in-frame ones, with some missing. The table lists 97,000 or so clones, 88% of them singletons. Specimen: peripheral blood, collected on day 0 of AZD1222 vaccination. The source of these receptors is an adult in good health.

As DNA, the CDR3 is TGTGCCAGCAGTCCCTTTCGAGGGGGCGAGCAGTACTTC. It is translated as CASSPFRGGEQYF. The chain uses TRBV27 and TRBJ2-7; maybe TRBD1 (6 bases). Germline-derived CDR1 and CDR2 are MNHEY and SMNVEV (reference sequence). V was clipped by 5 bases and J by 6 bases, with 14 bases between them. This CDR3 contains 13 residues.

V and J are TRBV5-1 and TRBJ2-3; TRBD2 matches at 9 bases. Germline values: CDR1 SGHRS, CDR2 YFSETQ. The J segment lost 0 bases and the V segment lost 1 base, leaving 3 bases of the junction unmatched. This CDR3 region has 16 residues. CDR3 DNA sequence: TGCGCCAGCAGCTTGCCCACTAGCGGGAGCACAGATACGCAGTATTTT. Translation gives CASSLPTSGSTDTQYF.

The chain combines TRBV10-3 with TRBJ1-2; D possibly corresponds to TRBD1 (6 bases). V lost 6 bases to trimming and J lost 4 bases, with 12 bases between them. Per germline, CDR1 ENHRY and CDR2 SYGVKD. The CDR3 loop spans 13 amino acids. CDR3 loop: CAIRFGQPYGYTF. The CDR3 DNA follows: TGTGCCATCAGATTTGGACAGCCCTATGGCTACACCTTC.

The chain carries TRBV10-1 and TRBJ1-6, with D tentatively TRBD1 (6 bases). CDR1 WNHNN and CDR2 SYGVQD come from the germline V gene (reference sequence). Trimming cost V 8 bases and J 6 bases, with 8 bases left between them. CDR3 length: 12 amino acids. CDR3 protein: CASSDSNSPLHF. The CDR3 nucleotides are TGCGCCAGCTCGGACAGTAATTCACCCCTCCACTTT.

This sequence joins TRBV6-2 or TRBV6-3 and TRBJ2-7, with TRBD2 matching over 11 bases. V shed 2 bases and J 1 base; nucleotides not matched to a gene: 10. Germline lookup yields CDR1 MNHEY and CDR2 SVGEGT. The CDR3 runs 18 residues. The DNA for the CDR3 is TGTGCCAGCAGTTACAGGGGACTAGCGGCAAAATTTTCCTACGAGCAGTACTTC. Residues: CASSYRGLAAKFSYEQYF.

V usage is TRBV6-6 and J usage is TRBJ1-1; D gene uncertain. This CDR3 region has 13 residues. Trimming took 2 bases from V and 2 from J, leaving 6 bases between them. CDR1 and CDR2 (germline): MNHNY, SVGAGI (reference sequence). This CDR3 reads CASSYESNTEAFF. The CDR3 DNA is TGTGCCAGCAGTTACGAGTCTAACACTGAAGCTTTCTTT.

The CDR3 sequence: CASSFRALGSPLHF. The CDR3 DNA sequence: TGTGCCAGCAGCTTCAGGGCCTTGGGTTCACCCCTCCACTTT. V is TRBV13 and J is TRBJ1-6; D perhaps matches TRBD1 (5 bases). The CDR3 is 14 amino acids. Trimming pared 3 bases from V and 9 bases from J, leaving 12 bases between. CDR1 and CDR2 (germline): PRHDT, FYEKMQ (reference sequence). Full variable domain (missing parts from reference TRBV13 and TRBJ1-6): AAGVIQSPRHLIKEKRETATLKCYPIPRHDTVYWYQQGPGQDPQFLISFYEKMQSDKGSIPDRFSAQQFSDYHSELNMSSLELGDSALYFCASSFRALGSPLHFGNGTRLTVT.

The V gene is TRBV14, the J gene TRBJ1-5; D not certain. Per the germline V gene, CDR1 is SGHDN and CDR2 is FVKESK. The CDR3 length is 15 residues. Trimming removed 1 base at V and 4 bases at J, with 11 bases between. The CDR3 DNA follows: TGTGCCAGCAGCCAAGGGACCGACGCTAATCAGCCCCAGCATTTT. Residues: CASSQGTDANQPQHF.

The chain employs TRBV5-4 and TRBJ2-7, with TRBD2 matching 14 bases. Germline V gives CDR1 SGHNT, CDR2 YYREEE (reference sequence). The CDR3 covers 17 residues. J lost 3 bases, V lost 3 bases, and 8 bases had no gene match. The CDR3, as DNA: TGTGCCAGCAGCTCAGGGACTAGCGGGAGTATGGGCTACGAGCAGTACTTC. Translation gives CASSSGTSGSMGYEQYF.

This chain uses TRBV5-5 with TRBJ1-1, with TRBD1 as a possible D gene (5 bases). This CDR3 has 14 amino acids. The germline V gene encodes CDR1 SGHKS and CDR2 YYEKEE (reference sequence). Trimming pared 5 bases from V and 5 bases from J, leaving 16 bases between. CDR3 residues: CASRETGEETEAFF. As DNA, the CDR3 is TGTGCCAGCAGGGAGACGGGGGAAGAAACTGAAGCTTTCTTT.

The V gene is TRBV10-1, the J gene TRBJ2-1; 11 positions agree with TRBD2. Germline-derived CDR1 and CDR2 are WNHNN and SYGVQD (reference sequence). Unmatched junction bases numbered 5, after V lost 4 bases and J lost 6 bases. The CDR3 has 15 amino acids. The CDR3 is CASSAVGLAGNEQFF. Written as DNA, the CDR3 is TGCGCCAGCAGTGCGGTTGGACTAGCGGGCAATGAGCAGTTCTTC.

The chain couples TRBV7-9 to TRBJ2-7, with a possible D match to TRBD2 (6 bases). From germline, CDR1 is SEHNR and CDR2 FQNEAQ (reference sequence). CDR3 length: 16 amino acids. Trimming removed 1 base from V and 3 bases from J, with 16 bases in between. The CDR3 DNA is TGTGCCAGCAGCTTAGACGTCGGGAGAAGGAACTACGAGCAGTACTTC. It specifies CASSLDVGRRNYEQYF.

The gene calls are TRBV24-1 and TRBJ1-1; D possibly corresponds to TRBD1 (6 bases). The germline gives CDR1 KGHDR, CDR2 SFDVKD. V lost 3 bases and J 3 bases, leaving 10 bases between the germline ends. The CDR3 consists of 14 residues. Here the CDR3 reads CATSDSTGHTEAFF. The CDR3 DNA sequence: TGTGCCACCAGTGATAGTACAGGGCACACTGAAGCTTTCTTT.

V and J are TRBV29-1 and TRBJ2-1, with D possibly matching TRBD1 (6 bases). CDR1 is SQVTM and CDR2 is ANQGSEA in the germline V gene. The CDR3 length is 17 residues. V was trimmed by 0 bases and J by 9 bases, leaving 24 bases between them. The CDR3 DNA is TGCAGCGTTGAAGACGCGACTACAGGGTTATCTGATAGTGAGCAGTTCTTC. Its translation is CSVEDATTGLSDSEQFF.

The rearrangement uses TRBV15 and TRBJ1-2, with unresolved D. The V end lost 5 bases, the J end lost 2 bases, and 18 bases lay between the germline ends. Looked up from germline, CDR1 is LNHNV and CDR2 is YYDKDF (reference sequence). This CDR3 is 16 amino acids long. The chain's CDR3 is CATSLLRRTVNYGYTF. The CDR3 nucleotides are TGTGCCACCAGCCTCCTTCGGAGGACGGTGAACTATGGCTACACCTTC.

This clone was counted a single time. This chain connects TRBV6-5 to TRBJ2-2; D uncertain. CDR1 is MNHEY, CDR2 SVGAGI, per germline. The CDR3 is 14 amino acids. V lost 6 bases to trimming and J lost 2 bases, with 10 bases between them. The CDR3 sequence is CASRTGRNTGELFF. The CDR3 DNA sequence: TGTGCCAGCAGGACCGGACGAAACACCGGGGAGCTGTTTTTT.

The chain joins TRBV9 to TRBJ2-2; D is possibly TRBD2 (5 bases). V shed 0 bases and J shed 5 bases, with 14 bases lying between them. Germline V gene lookup returns CDR1 SGDLS and CDR2 YYNGEE. This CDR3 region has 16 residues. CDR3 DNA sequence: TGTGCCAGCAGCGTAGATGGTAGCGTAATAACCGGGGAGCTGTTTTTT. Protein: CASSVDGSVITGELFF.

The chain couples TRBV19 to TRBJ2-1; TRBD2 matches at 8 bases. This CDR3 is 17 amino acids long. Germline CDR1 reads LNHDA; CDR2 reads SQIVND (reference sequence). Trimming at V came to 0 bases and at J to 4 bases, leaving 8 bases not matched to a gene. CDR3 nucleotide sequence: TGTGCCAGTAGTATAGAATCGGGGGGGTTGGGATACAATGAGCAGTTCTTC. Translation: CASSIESGGLGYNEQFF.

The CDR3 is CSARGSEQYF. The CDR3 nucleotides read TGCAGTGCTAGAGGGAGCGAGCAGTACTTC. The V call is TRBV20-1, the J call TRBJ2-7, with no clear D. Germline values: CDR1 DFQATT, CDR2 SNEGSKA (reference sequence). The CDR3 consists of 10 residues. Between the trimmed V and J ends, which lost 1 base and 6 bases, there was a span of 4 bases.

J is TRBJ1-2 and V is TRBV27; 8 nucleotides match TRBD1. CDR1 MNHEY and CDR2 SMNVEV come from the germline V gene (reference sequence). V lost 3 bases to trimming and J lost 8 bases; unmatched junction nucleotides: 8. The CDR3 sequence is 14 residues long. CDR3 protein: CASSFLDRGGGYTF. The CDR3 region has the DNA TGTGCCAGCAGTTTCCTAGACAGGGGAGGGGGCTACACCTTC.

The gene calls are TRBV7-9 and TRBJ2-7; a weak D match, TRBD1 (5 bases). Trimming shortened V by 5 bases and J by 3 bases, and 17 bases separated the two germline ends. Germline-derived CDR1 and CDR2 are SEHNR and FQNEAQ (reference sequence). The CDR3 is 15 residues long. The CDR3 here is CASSPLGPGYYEQYF. The CDR3 DNA follows: TGTGCCAGCAGCCCATTAGGGCCAGGGTACTACGAGCAGTACTTC.

This clone was counted between two and nine times. V gene TRBV18 combines with J gene TRBJ2-7; tentatively, D is TRBD1 (8 bases). Trimming took off 2 bases at V and 5 bases at J, with 13 bases between the two ends. CDR1 is KGHSH and CDR2 is LQKENI in the germline V gene. This CDR3 spans 14 amino acids. Here the CDR3 reads CASSPSTGGDEQYF. In nucleotides, the CDR3 is TGTGCCAGCTCACCAAGCACAGGGGGGGACGAGCAGTACTTC.

The CDR3 loop reads CASSLVANEKLFF. The CDR3 coding sequence is TGCGCCAGCAGCTTGGTCGCTAATGAAAAACTGTTTTTT. The rearrangement uses TRBV5-1 and TRBJ1-4, with D uncertain. Trimming stripped 0 bases from V and 3 bases from J, with 3 bases between. Germline values: CDR1 SGHRS, CDR2 YFSETQ. The CDR3 covers 13 residues.

CDR3 region: CASRPGATNEKLFF. The DNA of the CDR3 is TGCGCCAGCAGACCGGGAGCAACTAATGAAAAACTGTTTTTT. This chain connects TRBV5-1 to TRBJ1-4, with D unresolved. Germline CDR1 and CDR2: SGHRS and YFSETQ. Trimming removed 5 bases from V and 0 bases from J, with 8 bases in between. CDR3 length: 14 residues.

Points on this clone: Other DNA sequences in the sample encode the same CDR3. This chain joins TRBV6-5 and TRBJ1-2, with 7 bases aligning to TRBD1. This CDR3 is built from 11 residues. In germline, CDR1 is MNHEY, CDR2 SVGAGI. V trimming: 6 bases; J trimming: 7 bases; junction bases outside the gene matches: 2. This chain's CDR3 is CASSTGVGYTF. In DNA form, the CDR3 reads TGTGCCAGCAGCACAGGGGTTGGCTACACCTTC.

The chain couples TRBV7-9 to TRBJ2-1; D may be TRBD1 (6 bases). The V end was cut by 7 bases, the J end by 5 bases, with 21 bases between. Germline loops: CDR1 SEHNR, CDR2 FQNEAQ (reference sequence). There are 16 residues in the CDR3. The CDR3 DNA reads as TGTGCCAGCACCTTTTCCTTTGGGGGCCTGGACAATGAGCAGTTCTTC. Protein product: CASTFSFGGLDNEQFF.

The V call is TRBV19, the J call TRBJ1-2; TRBD1 might be the D (6 bases). Germline V gives CDR1 LNHDA, CDR2 SQIVND (reference sequence). The CDR3 sequence is 13 residues long. The germline V and J ends were trimmed by 6 bases and 6 bases, with 14 bases remaining between them. The CDR3 spells CASSIDRMNGYTF. DNA for the CDR3: TGTGCCAGTAGCATCGACAGGATGAATGGCTACACCTTC.